The sequence of this TCR beta chain was determined in a study of graft-versus-host responses after intestinal transplantation. Study information: In this cohort, recipients had multivisceral, liver-intestinal, or isolated intestinal transplants. Anti-thymocyte globulin induction was given to all recipients, followed by tacrolimus and steroids for around three years. Study-wide results and limits: Early after transplant, HvG declines were associated with peak levels of circulating GvH clones. The recipient marrow held GvH clones, and some of them showed up first in ileum or blood.

Clones were sequenced by immunoSEQ multiplex PCR, and TCRdb holds only the in-frame ones, with some missing. The table has 110,000 to 150,000 clones, over 90% seen once. This clone was seen once. Its antigen is undetermined. The CDR3 has 13 residues. Trimming left V 6 bases short and J 4 bases short, with 12 bases between. The V gene's germline CDR1 is MNHEY and CDR2 SVGAGI. The chain joins TRBV6-5 to TRBJ1-1; D gene ambiguous. The source material was unstimulated CD4+ T cells sorted from spleen or lymph node cells, sampled before intestinal transplant. This clonotype was obtained from a human donor who received an intestinal transplant. The CDR3 DNA sequence: TGTGCCAGCAGGCCGACGGGGAGCACTGAAGCTTTCTTT. Protein: CASRPTGSTEAFF.